This T cell receptor (beta chain) was obtained from a study of blood T cell repertoires in COVID-19. Study information: Collection of acute and convalescent COVID-19 samples took place in the United States, Italy and Spain. The analysed material was cDNA or gDNA that came from T cells, B-cell-depleted T cells, or PBMCs.

Original data processing: Amplification with reference gene primers provided the estimates of nucleated cell counts. The method was immunoSEQ multiplex PCR; TCRdb's version includes in-frame clones alone and lacks a portion of them. V, J and clone size reflect that table, while D and trimming were determined from the DNA. In the table there are around 300,000 clones, nearly 90% of which are singletons. The Seattle patients, enrolled during active infection, were followed longitudinally. Trimming at V came to 1 base and at J to 1 base, leaving 3 bases not matched to a gene. This CDR3 region has 15 residues. The germline gives CDR1 MDHEN, CDR2 SYDVKM.

The chain employs TRBV28 and TRBJ1-1, with 7 nucleotides matching TRBD1. The sequence derives from a woman in her thirties or forties with COVID-19, enrolled during active disease. The sample comprised peripheral blood. The CDR3 DNA follows: TGTGCCAGCAGTTTATTGGGGACAGCGAACACTGAAGCTTTCTTT. Protein: CASSLLGTANTEAFF.